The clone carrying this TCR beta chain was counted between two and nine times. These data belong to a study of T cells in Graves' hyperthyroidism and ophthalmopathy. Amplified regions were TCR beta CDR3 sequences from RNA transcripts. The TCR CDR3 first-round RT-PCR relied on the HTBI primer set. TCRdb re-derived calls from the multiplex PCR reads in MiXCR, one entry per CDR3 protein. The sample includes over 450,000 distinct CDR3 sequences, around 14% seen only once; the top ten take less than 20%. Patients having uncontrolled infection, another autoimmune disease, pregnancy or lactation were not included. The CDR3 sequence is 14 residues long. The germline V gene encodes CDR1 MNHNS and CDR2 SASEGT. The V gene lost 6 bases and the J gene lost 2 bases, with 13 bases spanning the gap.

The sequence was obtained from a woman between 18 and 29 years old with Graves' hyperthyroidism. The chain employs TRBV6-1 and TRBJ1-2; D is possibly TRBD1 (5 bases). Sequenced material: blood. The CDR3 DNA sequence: TGTGCCAGCAGCAATGAGTGGGGGAACTATGGCTACACCTTC. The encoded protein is CASSNEWGNYGYTF.